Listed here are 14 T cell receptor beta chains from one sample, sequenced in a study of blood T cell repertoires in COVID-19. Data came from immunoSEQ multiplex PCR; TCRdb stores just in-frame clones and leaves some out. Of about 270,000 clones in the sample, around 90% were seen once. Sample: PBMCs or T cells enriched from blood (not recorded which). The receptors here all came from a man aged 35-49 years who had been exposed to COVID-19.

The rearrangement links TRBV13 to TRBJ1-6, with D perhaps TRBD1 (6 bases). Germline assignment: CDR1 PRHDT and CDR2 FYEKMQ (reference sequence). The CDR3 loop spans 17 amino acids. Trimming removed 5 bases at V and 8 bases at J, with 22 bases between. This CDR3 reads CASSRGQRGRGDSPLHF. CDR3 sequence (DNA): TGTGCCAGCAGCCGGGGACAAAGGGGTAGGGGAGATTCACCCCTCCACTTT.

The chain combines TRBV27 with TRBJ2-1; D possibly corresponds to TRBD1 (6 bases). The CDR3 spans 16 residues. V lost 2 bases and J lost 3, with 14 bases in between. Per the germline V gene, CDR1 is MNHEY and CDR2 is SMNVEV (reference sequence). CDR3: CASSLIPSGVYNEQFF. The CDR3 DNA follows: TGTGCCAGCAGTTTAATACCCTCAGGGGTCTACAATGAGCAGTTCTTC.

CDR3 region: CASSLGGRGLSEKLFF. The CDR3 nucleotides read TGTGCCAGCAGCTTAGGGGGGCGGGGCTTGAGTGAAAAACTGTTTTTT. The chain couples TRBV13 to TRBJ1-4; the D gene is possibly TRBD1 (5 bases). The CDR3 length is 16 residues. Trimming removed 0 bases at V and 7 bases at J, with 15 bases between. Germline V gives CDR1 PRHDT, CDR2 FYEKMQ (reference sequence).

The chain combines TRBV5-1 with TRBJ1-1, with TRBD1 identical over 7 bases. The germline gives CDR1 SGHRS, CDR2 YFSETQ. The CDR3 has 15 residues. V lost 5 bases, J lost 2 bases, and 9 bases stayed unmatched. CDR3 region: CASSSPGQPNTEAFF. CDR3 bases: TGCGCCAGCAGTTCTCCGGGACAGCCTAACACTGAAGCTTTCTTT. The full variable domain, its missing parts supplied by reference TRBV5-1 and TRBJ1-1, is KAGVTQTPRYLIKTRGQQVTLSCSPISGHRSVSWYQQTPGQGLQFLFEYFSETQRNKGNFPGRFSGRQFSNSRSEMNVSTLELGDSALYLCASSSPGQPNTEAFFGQGTRLTVV.

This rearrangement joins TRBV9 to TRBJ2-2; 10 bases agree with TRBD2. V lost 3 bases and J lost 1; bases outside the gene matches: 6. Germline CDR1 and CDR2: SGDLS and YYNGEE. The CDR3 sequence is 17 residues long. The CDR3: CASSGPWTSGNTGELFF. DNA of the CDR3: TGTGCCAGCAGCGGCCCCTGGACTAGCGGGAACACCGGGGAGCTGTTTTTT.

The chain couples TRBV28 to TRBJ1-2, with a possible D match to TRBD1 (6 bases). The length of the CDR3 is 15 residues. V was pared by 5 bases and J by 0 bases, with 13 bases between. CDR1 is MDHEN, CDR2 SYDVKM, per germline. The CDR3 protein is CASSPTGRANYGYTF. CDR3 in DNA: TGTGCCAGCAGTCCAACAGGGAGAGCTAACTATGGCTACACCTTC.

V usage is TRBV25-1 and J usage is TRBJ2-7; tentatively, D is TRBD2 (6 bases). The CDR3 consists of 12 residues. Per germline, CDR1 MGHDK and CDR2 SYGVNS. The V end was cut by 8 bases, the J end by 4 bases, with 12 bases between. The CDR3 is CASWDGGYEQYF. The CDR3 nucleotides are TGTGCCAGCTGGGACGGAGGGTACGAGCAGTACTTC.

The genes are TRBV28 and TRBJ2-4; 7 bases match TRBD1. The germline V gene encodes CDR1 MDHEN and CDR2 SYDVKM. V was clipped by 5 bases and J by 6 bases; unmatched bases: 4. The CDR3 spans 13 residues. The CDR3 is CASSRTGSNIQYF. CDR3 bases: TGTGCCAGCAGTCGGACAGGATCAAACATTCAGTACTTC.

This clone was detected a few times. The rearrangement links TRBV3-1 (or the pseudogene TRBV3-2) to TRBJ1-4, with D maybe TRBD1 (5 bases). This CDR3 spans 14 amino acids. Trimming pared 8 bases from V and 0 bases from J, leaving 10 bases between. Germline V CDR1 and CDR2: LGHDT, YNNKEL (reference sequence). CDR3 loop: CASGDSSTNEKLFF. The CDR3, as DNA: TGTGCCAGCGGAGACAGTTCAACTAATGAAAAACTGTTTTTT.

The chain's CDR3 is CASSMGTNRGLVCGYTF. DNA for the CDR3: TGTGCCAGCAGCATGGGTACGAACAGGGGGCTTGTTTGTGGCTACACCTTC. The chain carries TRBV21-1 and TRBJ1-2; the table gives TRBD1 as D, unverified against the DNA. TRBV21-1 is annotated as a pseudogene. The CDR3 covers 17 residues.

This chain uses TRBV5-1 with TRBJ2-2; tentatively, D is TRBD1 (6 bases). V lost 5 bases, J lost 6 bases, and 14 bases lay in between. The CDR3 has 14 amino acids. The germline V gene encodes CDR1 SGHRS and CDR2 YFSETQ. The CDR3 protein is CASRLSTGSGELFF. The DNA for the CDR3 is TGCGCCAGCAGACTCTCTACAGGGTCCGGGGAGCTGTTTTTT.

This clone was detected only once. This chain's CDR3 is CASSGSHNTGELFF. Here the CDR3 DNA reads TGTGCCAGCAGTGGCTCCCATAACACCGGGGAGCTGTTTTTT. The chain has TRBV9 and TRBJ2-2; D call uncertain. The CDR3 contains 14 residues. Germline V gives CDR1 SGDLS, CDR2 YYNGEE. V was trimmed by 5 bases and J by 2 bases, leaving 10 bases between them.

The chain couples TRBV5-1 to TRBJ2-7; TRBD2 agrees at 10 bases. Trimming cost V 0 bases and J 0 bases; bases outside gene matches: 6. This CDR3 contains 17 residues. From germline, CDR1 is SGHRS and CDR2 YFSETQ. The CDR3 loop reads CASSLASGGVSSYEQYF. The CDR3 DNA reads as TGCGCCAGCAGCTTGGCTAGCGGGGGAGTTAGCTCCTACGAGCAGTACTTC.

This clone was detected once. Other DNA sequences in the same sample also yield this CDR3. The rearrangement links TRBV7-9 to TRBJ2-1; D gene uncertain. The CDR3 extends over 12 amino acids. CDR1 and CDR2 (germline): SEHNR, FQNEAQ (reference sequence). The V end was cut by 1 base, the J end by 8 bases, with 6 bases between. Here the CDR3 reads CASSLGSDEQFF. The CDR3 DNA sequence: TGTGCCAGCAGCTTAGGGTCGGATGAGCAGTTCTTC.